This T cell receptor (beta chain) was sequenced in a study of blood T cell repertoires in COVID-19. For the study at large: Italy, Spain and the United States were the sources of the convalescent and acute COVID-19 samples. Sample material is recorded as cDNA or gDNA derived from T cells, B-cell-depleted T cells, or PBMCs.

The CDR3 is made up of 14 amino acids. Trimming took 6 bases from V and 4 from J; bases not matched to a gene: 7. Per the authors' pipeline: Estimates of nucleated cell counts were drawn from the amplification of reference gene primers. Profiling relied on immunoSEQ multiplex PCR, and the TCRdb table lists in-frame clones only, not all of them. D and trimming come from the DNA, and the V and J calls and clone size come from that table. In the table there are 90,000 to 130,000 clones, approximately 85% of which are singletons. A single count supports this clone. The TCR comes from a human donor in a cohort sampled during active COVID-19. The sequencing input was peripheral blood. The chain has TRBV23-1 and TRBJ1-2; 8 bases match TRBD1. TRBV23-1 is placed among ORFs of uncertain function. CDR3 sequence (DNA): TGCGCCAGCAGGGAGGACAGGGCCCCCTATGGCTACACCTTC. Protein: CASREDRAPYGYTF.